The 6 T cell receptor beta chains below come from one sample, sequenced in a study of OX40 agonist ivuxolimab in advanced cancers. Clones were sequenced by immunoSEQ multiplex PCR, and TCRdb holds only the in-frame ones, with some missing. The data hold tens of thousands of clones, with approximately 93% observed a single time. Sequencing used CD4+ or CD8+ T cells sorted from blood, obtained in a trial of the OX40 agonist ivuxolimab. Receptor source: an adult with an advanced solid tumor such as melanoma, head and neck, liver or kidney cancer.

The CDR3 region is CASSPSGASYEQYF. The DNA for the CDR3 is TGTGCCAGCAGCCCTAGCGGGGCTTCCTACGAGCAGTACTTC. V is TRBV7-3 and J is TRBJ2-7; 9 nucleotides line up with TRBD2. This CDR3 is built from 14 residues. J was trimmed by 1 base and V by 5 bases; bases with no gene match: 3. The germline gives CDR1 SGHTA, CDR2 FQGTGA. The full variable domain, rest sourced from reference TRBV7-3 and TRBJ2-7, is GAGVSQTPSNKVTEKGKYVELRCDPISGHTALYWYRQSLGQGPEFLIYFQGTGAADDSGLPNDRFFAVRPEGSVSTLKIQRTERGDSAVYLCASSPSGASYEQYFGPGTRLTVT.

The V call is TRBV19, the J call TRBJ2-3, with D perhaps TRBD1 (6 bases). The CDR3 is 12 residues long. The V gene's germline CDR1 is LNHDA and CDR2 SQIVND (reference sequence). V was shortened by 1 base and J by 9 bases, with 8 bases between the two germline ends. The CDR3, as DNA: TGTGCCAGTAGTATAGTCCAGGGGACGCAGTATTTT. It translates to CASSIVQGTQYF.

The V and J genes are TRBV7-2 and TRBJ1-1; D is ambiguous. Germline CDR1 reads SGHTA; CDR2 reads FQGNSA. The V end was cut by 3 bases, the J end by 3 bases, with 14 bases between. This CDR3 region has 15 residues. The CDR3 spells CASSFGTGEYTEAFF. The CDR3 nucleotides are TGTGCCAGCAGCTTCGGAACTGGCGAGTACACTGAAGCTTTCTTT.

The chain has TRBV7-6 and TRBJ1-3; no definite D call. CDR3 size: 15 residues. Deletions cut 1 base from V and 0 bases from J, with 7 bases between. Germline values: CDR1 SGHVS, CDR2 FNYEAQ. In DNA, the CDR3 is TGTGCCAGCAGCTTAGGGCAGATCTCTGGAAACACCATATATTTT. Its translation: CASSLGQISGNTIYF.

The chain combines TRBV9 with TRBJ2-2, with D perhaps TRBD1 or TRBD2 (5 bases each). This CDR3 is 15 amino acids long. V dropped 4 bases and J dropped 3 bases, with 13 bases sitting between them. Germline V gives CDR1 SGDLS, CDR2 YYNGEE. The CDR3 DNA is TGTGCCAGCAGCTTGAGGGGTCTTCACACCGGGGAGCTGTTTTTT. Its protein is CASSLRGLHTGELFF. Looking up the rest from reference TRBV9 and TRBJ2-2 gives the full variable domain: DSGVTQTPKHLITATGQRVTLRCSPRSGDLSVYWYQQSLDQGLQFLIQYYNGEERAKGNILERFSAQQFPDLHSELNLSSLELGDSALYFCASSLRGLHTGELFFGEGSRLTVL.

In regard to this clone: This same CDR3 is encoded by further DNA sequences in the sample. CDR3 sequence reads: CASSPVGLTESSYNSPLHF. In DNA form, the CDR3 reads TGTGCCAGCTCACCAGTGGGCCTGACCGAGAGCTCCTATAATTCACCCCTCCACTTT. V gene TRBV18 combines with J gene TRBJ1-6; unclear D gene. CDR1 KGHSH and CDR2 LQKENI come from the germline V gene. The CDR3 totals 19 residues. Trimming cost V 2 bases and J 0 bases, with 17 bases left between them.